These 19 T cell receptor beta chains were all obtained from the same sample, sequenced in a study of T cell repertoires in ileal Crohn's disease. Here immunoSEQ multiplex PCR was the method, and the copy in TCRdb shows in-frame clones only, minus some. The table lists more than 12,000 clones, around 78% of them singletons. Sequenced: ileal tissue. All receptors derive from an adult with Crohn's disease.

This clone has a single count. The chain couples TRBV18 to TRBJ2-7; TRBD1 might be the D (6 bases). Between the trimmed V and J ends, which lost 8 bases and 3 bases, there was a span of 17 bases. The CDR3 runs 14 residues. Germline V gene lookup returns CDR1 KGHSH and CDR2 LQKENI. The CDR3 reads CASQESRDNYEQYF. CDR3 nucleotides: TGTGCCAGCCAGGAGTCCCGGGACAACTACGAGCAGTACTTC.

This clone is deemed medium-sized. This sequence joins TRBV6-5 and TRBJ1-1, with a tentative D call TRBD1 (6 bases). The germline V gene has CDR1 MNHEY and CDR2 SVGAGI. CDR3 length: 15 amino acids. Between the trimmed V and J ends, which lost 5 bases and 5 bases, there was a span of 18 bases. CDR3 DNA sequence: TGTGCCAGCAGTCCTGGGAGGGGGTCGGTTACTGAAGCTTTCTTT. The encoded protein is CASSPGRGSVTEAFF.

The rearrangement uses TRBV2 and TRBJ2-7, with 10 bases that match TRBD1. The CDR3 loop spans 14 amino acids. In germline, CDR1 is SNHLY, CDR2 FYNNEI. Losses at the gene ends were 5 bases for V and 2 bases for J; bases not matched to a gene: 3. The CDR3 DNA is TGTGCCAGCAGTAAAGGACAGGGGGCCTACGAGCAGTACTTC. This translates into CASSKGQGAYEQYF.

The rearrangement links TRBV5-5 to TRBJ1-2; D is unresolved. The V and J ends lost 5 bases and 5 bases respectively, with 7 bases between them. Germline V gives CDR1 SGHKS, CDR2 YYEKEE (reference sequence). The CDR3 covers 11 residues. The CDR3 spells CASSLQYGYTF. CDR3 sequence (DNA): TGTGCCAGCAGTTTACAGTATGGCTACACCTTC.

This chain connects TRBV5-1 to TRBJ1-1, with 8 bases that match TRBD1. Per the germline V gene, CDR1 is SGHRS and CDR2 is YFSETQ. This CDR3 region has 16 residues. V shed 0 bases and J 1 base; nucleotides not matched to a gene: 5. Written as DNA, the CDR3 is TGCGCCAGCAGCTTGGTACAGGGGACAGGGAACACTGAAGCTTTCTTT. It specifies CASSLVQGTGNTEAFF.

This sequence joins TRBV5-1 and TRBJ1-4, with 10 nucleotides matching TRBD1. V lost 4 bases and J lost 4; bases outside the gene matches: 10. Germline V CDR1 and CDR2: SGHRS, YFSETQ. This CDR3 contains 17 residues. DNA for the CDR3: TGCGCCAGCAGCCTTGCGGCGGGACAGGGGATTAATGAAAAACTGTTTTTT. It codes for CASSLAAGQGINEKLFF. Looking up the rest from reference TRBV5-1 and TRBJ1-4 gives the full variable domain: KAGVTQTPRYLIKTRGQQVTLSCSPISGHRSVSWYQQTPGQGLQFLFEYFSETQRNKGNFPGRFSGRQFSNSRSEMNVSTLELGDSALYLCASSLAAGQGINEKLFFGSGTQLSVL.

This chain links TRBV7-9 with TRBJ2-1; no clear D. V dropped 1 base and J dropped 3 bases, with 10 bases sitting between them. CDR3 length: 15 amino acids. The V gene's germline CDR1 is SEHNR and CDR2 FQNEAQ (reference sequence). The CDR3 sequence: CASSLGAVSYNEQFF. For the CDR3, the DNA is TGTGCCAGCAGCTTAGGGGCAGTGAGCTACAATGAGCAGTTCTTC.

This clone has a handful of counts. V is TRBV5-6 and J is TRBJ2-1, with TRBD1 as a possible D gene (6 bases). CDR1 is SGHDT and CDR2 is YYEEEE in the germline V gene. The V and J ends lost 4 bases and 4 bases respectively, with 9 bases between them. The CDR3 runs to 13 residues. In DNA form, the CDR3 reads TGTGCCAGCAGCAGGGACATTTACAATGAGCAGTTCTTC. Residues: CASSRDIYNEQFF.

This clone is labeled as large (0.1 to 1%). This CDR3 is also generated by other DNA sequences in the sample. The chain's CDR3 is CSVGQGGGYTF. The CDR3 coding sequence is TGCAGCGTCGGACAGGGTGGTGGCTACACCTTC. The chain has TRBV29-1 and TRBJ1-2; 8 positions match TRBD1. CDR1 is SQVTM and CDR2 is ANQGSEA in the germline V gene. This CDR3 has 11 residues. The trim removed 6 bases at V and 7 bases at J, leaving 4 bases unmatched. Supplemented by reference TRBV29-1 and TRBJ1-2, the full variable domain reads SAVISQKPSRDICQRGTSLTIQCQVDSQVTMMFWYRQQPGQSLTLIATANQGSEATYESGFVIDKFPISRPNLTFSTLTVSNMSPEDSSIYLCSVGQGGGYTFGSGTRLTVV.

The chain has TRBV27 and TRBJ2-3; 9 nucleotides line up with TRBD2. The CDR3 has 14 amino acids. Germline-derived CDR1 and CDR2 are MNHEY and SMNVEV (reference sequence). V was clipped by 11 bases and J by 7 bases; unmatched bases: 13. The CDR3 bases are TGTGCCTCCCACTCGCTAGCGGGGCCGTATACGCAGTATTTT. It specifies CASHSLAGPYTQYF.

Only a few counts were recorded for this clone. CDR3 sequence: CASSLASTGGEQYF. CDR3 nucleotides: TGTGCCAGCAGCTTAGCGAGTACGGGGGGCGAGCAGTACTTC. This rearrangement joins TRBV7-9 to TRBJ2-7; 7 bases agree with TRBD2. The germline gives CDR1 SEHNR, CDR2 FQNEAQ (reference sequence). The ends lost 0 bases at V and 6 bases at J; junction bases unmatched: 5. The CDR3 runs to 14 residues.

This clone was picked up a small number of times. This chain uses TRBV19 with TRBJ2-7; perhaps TRBD2 as D (6 bases). Looked up from germline, CDR1 is LNHDA and CDR2 is SQIVND (reference sequence). Deletions cut 3 bases from V and 4 bases from J, with 7 bases between. The CDR3 runs to 12 residues. The CDR3 here is CASSIGGYEQYF. The CDR3 DNA is TGTGCCAGTAGTATTGGAGGGTACGAGCAGTACTTC.

This chain links TRBV29-1 with TRBJ2-7, with 10 bases aligning to TRBD1. Looked up from germline, CDR1 is SQVTM and CDR2 is ANQGSEA. Trimming at V came to 4 bases and at J to 4 bases, leaving 4 bases not matched to a gene. The CDR3 runs to 13 residues. The CDR3 loop reads CSVGLDRGYEQYF. The CDR3 nucleotides read TGCAGCGTTGGATTGGACAGGGGGTACGAGCAGTACTTC.

The chain joins TRBV19 to TRBJ1-5, with 8 positions matching TRBD1. The V and J ends lost 4 bases and 3 bases, in that order; junction bases with no gene match: 11. The CDR3 contains 17 residues. Germline V CDR1 and CDR2: LNHDA, SQIVND (reference sequence). Here the CDR3 reads CASSTRSDRVLNQPQHF. The CDR3 nucleotides read TGTGCCAGTAGTACGAGATCGGACAGGGTCCTCAATCAGCCCCAGCATTTT.

This clone occurred a few times. The chain links TRBV9 to TRBJ1-1; D remains unclear. CDR3 length: 14 amino acids. The V gene's germline CDR1 is SGDLS and CDR2 YYNGEE. Trimming removed 3 bases from V and 0 bases from J, with 9 bases in between. The CDR3 loop reads CASSDVGVNTEAFF. CDR3 DNA sequence: TGTGCCAGCAGCGACGTCGGGGTGAACACTGAAGCTTTCTTT.

The rearrangement joins TRBV29-1 to TRBJ2-3, with TRBD2 matching over 10 bases. Trimming took 8 bases from V and 8 from J; bases not matched to a gene: 10. Germline loops: CDR1 SQVTM, CDR2 ANQGSEA. CDR3 length: 13 amino acids. This CDR3 reads CSYQRGGYGTQYF. CDR3 nucleotide sequence: TGCAGCTATCAGCGGGGGGGCTATGGTACGCAGTATTTT.

The chain uses TRBV30 and TRBJ2-1; 13 nucleotides line up with TRBD2. Looked up from germline, CDR1 is GTSNPN and CDR2 is SVGIG (reference sequence). The CDR3 totals 15 residues. The trim removed 4 bases at V and 9 bases at J, leaving 9 bases unmatched. The CDR3 region is CAWTWGLAGLGEQFF. The DNA for the CDR3 is TGTGCCTGGACTTGGGGACTAGCGGGGTTGGGTGAGCAGTTCTTC.

The V gene is TRBV4-2, the J gene TRBJ2-3; TRBD2 agrees at 16 bases. Trimming at V came to 5 bases and at J to 7 bases, leaving 6 bases not matched to a gene. The CDR3 totals 16 residues. Germline-derived CDR1 and CDR2 are LGHNA and YNFKEQ. CDR3 in amino acids: CASSTGTSGGAYTQYF. Here the CDR3 DNA reads TGTGCCAGCAGCACCGGGACTAGCGGGGGGGCGTATACGCAGTATTTT.

The chain uses TRBV5-4 and TRBJ2-3; 7 nucleotides align to TRBD1. CDR1 is SGHNT and CDR2 is YYREEE in the germline V gene (reference sequence). This CDR3 spans 16 amino acids. V lost 4 bases to trimming and J lost 3 bases; unmatched junction nucleotides: 11. The CDR3 sequence: CASSPRDSLMTDTQYF. DNA of the CDR3: TGTGCCAGCAGCCCTCGGGACAGCTTAATGACAGATACGCAGTATTTT.